A selection of T cell receptor beta chains follows, all from one sample in a study of cytomegalovirus exposure and HLA in healthy donors. Using immunoSEQ multiplex PCR, the repertoire was profiled, and TCRdb retains in-frame clones only, with some absent. The data show approximately 140,000 clones, just under 85% seen once. Sequencing was carried out using PBMCs. The receptors originated from a man between 35 and 55 years old in good health and CMV-seropositive. Both conserved end residues are part of each CDR3. Fields, in order: J gene, V gene, clone size, D gene, CDR3 protein, CDR3 DNA. A D gene is named only where the DNA matches it firmly. Clone sizes are given selectively: once, few, many, or a class where the clone is expanded.

TRBJ1-2	TRBV7-8	NA	TRBD1	CASSLARTGDLEYGYTF	TGTGCCAGCAGCTTAGCCCGCACAGGGGATCTGGAGTATGGCTACACCTTC
TRBJ2-7	TRBV5-1	few	NA	CASSLEVRVNEQYF	TGCGCCAGCAGCTTGGAGGTCAGGGTCAACGAGCAGTACTTC
TRBJ1-2	TRBV2	NA	NA	CASTGMSPGVGGYTF	TGTGCCAGCACCGGAATGTCACCGGGGGTGGGTGGCTACACCTTC
TRBJ2-3	TRBV27	NA	NA	CASSLGGLSTDTQYF	TGTGCCAGCAGCTTAGGGGGACTGAGCACAGATACGCAGTATTTT
TRBJ2-1	TRBV14	NA	NA	CASSPQTPKRFF	TGTGCCAGCAGCCCCCAAACCCCGAAGCGGTTCTTC
TRBJ1-5	TRBV5-4	NA	NA	CASSTKEGDQPQHF	TGTGCCAGCAGTACGAAGGAGGGCGATCAGCCCCAGCATTTT
TRBJ1-4	TRBV7-9	NA	NA	CASILIGGEKLFF	TGTGCCAGCATCCTAATCGGGGGTGAAAAACTGTTTTTT
TRBJ2-7	TRBV6-5	NA	TRBD1	CASSYRGTGDYEQYF	TGTGCCAGCAGTTACAGAGGGACAGGGGACTACGAGCAGTACTTC
TRBJ2-2	TRBV18	few	NA	CASSLSGTGELFF	TGTGCCAGCTCACTTTCGGGCACCGGGGAGCTGTTTTTT
TRBJ1-2	TRBV27	NA	NA	CASSLGRVGGYTF	TGTGCCAGCAGTCTGGGCAGGGTAGGGGGCTACACCTTC
TRBJ1-2	TRBV9	few	TRBD1	CASSVDHRTGSGGYTF	TGTGCCAGCAGCGTAGACCACCGGACAGGGTCCGGCGGCTACACCTTC